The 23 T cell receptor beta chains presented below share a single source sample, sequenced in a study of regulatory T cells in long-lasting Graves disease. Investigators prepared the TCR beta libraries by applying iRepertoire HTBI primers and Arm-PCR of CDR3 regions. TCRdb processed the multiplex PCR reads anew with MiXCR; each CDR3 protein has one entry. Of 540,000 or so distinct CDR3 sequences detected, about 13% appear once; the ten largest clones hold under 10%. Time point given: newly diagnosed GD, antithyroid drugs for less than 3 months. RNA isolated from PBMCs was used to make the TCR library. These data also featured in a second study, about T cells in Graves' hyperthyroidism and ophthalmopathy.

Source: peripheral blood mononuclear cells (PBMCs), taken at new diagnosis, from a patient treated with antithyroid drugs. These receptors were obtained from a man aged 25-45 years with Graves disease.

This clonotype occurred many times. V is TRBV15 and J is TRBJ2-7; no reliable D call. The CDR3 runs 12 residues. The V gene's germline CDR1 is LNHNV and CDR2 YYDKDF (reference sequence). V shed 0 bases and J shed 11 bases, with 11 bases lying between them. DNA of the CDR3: TGTGCCACCAGCAGAGATGGCAGGCTGAAGTACTTC. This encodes CATSRDGRLKYF.

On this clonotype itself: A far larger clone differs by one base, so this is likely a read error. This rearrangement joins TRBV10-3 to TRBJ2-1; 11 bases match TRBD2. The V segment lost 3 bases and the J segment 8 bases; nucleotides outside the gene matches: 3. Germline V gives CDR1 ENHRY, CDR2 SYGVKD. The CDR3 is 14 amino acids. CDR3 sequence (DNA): TGTGCCATCAGTGACCCGGGACTAGCGGATGAGCAGTTCTTC. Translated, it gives CAISDPGLADEQFF.

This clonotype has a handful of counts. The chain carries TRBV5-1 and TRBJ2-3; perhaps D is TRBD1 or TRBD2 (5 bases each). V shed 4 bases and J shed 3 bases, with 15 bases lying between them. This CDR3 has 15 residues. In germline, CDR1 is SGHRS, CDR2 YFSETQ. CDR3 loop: CASSPEGLGTDTQYF. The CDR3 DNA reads TGCGCCAGCAGCCCTGAGGGGCTCGGAACAGATACGCAGTATTTT.

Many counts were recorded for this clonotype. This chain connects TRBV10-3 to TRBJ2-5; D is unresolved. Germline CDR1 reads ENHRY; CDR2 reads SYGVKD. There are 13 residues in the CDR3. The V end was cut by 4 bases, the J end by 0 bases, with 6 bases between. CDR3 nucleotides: TGTGCCATCAGTGGGAACGACCAAGAGACCCAGTACTTC. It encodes CAISGNDQETQYF.

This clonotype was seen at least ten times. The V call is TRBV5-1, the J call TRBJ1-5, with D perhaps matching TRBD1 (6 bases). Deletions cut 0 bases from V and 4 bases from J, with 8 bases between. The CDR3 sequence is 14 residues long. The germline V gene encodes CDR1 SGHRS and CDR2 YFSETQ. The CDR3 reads CASSLGQENQPQHF. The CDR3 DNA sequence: TGCGCCAGCAGCTTGGGACAGGAAAATCAGCCCCAGCATTTT.

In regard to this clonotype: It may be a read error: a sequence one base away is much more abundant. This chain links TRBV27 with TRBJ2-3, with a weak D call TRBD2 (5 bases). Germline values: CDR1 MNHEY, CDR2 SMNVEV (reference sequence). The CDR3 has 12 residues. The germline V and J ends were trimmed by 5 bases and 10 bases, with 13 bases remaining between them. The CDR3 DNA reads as TGTGCCAGCAGTAAGACTATGTTAGCGCAGTATTTT. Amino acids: CASSKTMLAQYF.

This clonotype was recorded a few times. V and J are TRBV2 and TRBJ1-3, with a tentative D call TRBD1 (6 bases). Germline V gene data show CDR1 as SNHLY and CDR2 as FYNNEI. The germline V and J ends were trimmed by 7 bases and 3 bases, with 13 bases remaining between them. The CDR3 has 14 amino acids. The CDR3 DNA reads TGTGCCAGCATCCTGGGACAAGTTGGAAACACCATATATTTT. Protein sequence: CASILGQVGNTIYF.

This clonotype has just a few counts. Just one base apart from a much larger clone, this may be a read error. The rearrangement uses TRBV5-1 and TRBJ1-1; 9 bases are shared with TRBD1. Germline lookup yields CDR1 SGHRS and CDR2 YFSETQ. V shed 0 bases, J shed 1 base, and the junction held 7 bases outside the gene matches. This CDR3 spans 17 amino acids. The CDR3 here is CASSLGDRERGNTEAFF. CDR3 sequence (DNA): TGCGCCAGCAGCTTGGGGGACAGGGAGCGCGGGAACACTGAAGCTTTCTTT.

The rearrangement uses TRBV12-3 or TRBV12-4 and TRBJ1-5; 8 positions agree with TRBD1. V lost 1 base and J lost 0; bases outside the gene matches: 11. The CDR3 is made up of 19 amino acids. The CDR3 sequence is CASSLGTGSKIYSNQPQHF. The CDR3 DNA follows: TGTGCCAGCAGTTTAGGGACAGGGAGTAAAATTTATAGCAATCAGCCCCAGCATTTT.

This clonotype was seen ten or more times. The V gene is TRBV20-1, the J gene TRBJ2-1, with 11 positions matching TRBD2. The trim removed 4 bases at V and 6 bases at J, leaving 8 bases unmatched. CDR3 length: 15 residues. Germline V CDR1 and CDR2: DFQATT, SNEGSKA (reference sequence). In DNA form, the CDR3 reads TGCAGTGCTACACTTACTAGCGGGGGTCTCAATGAGCAGTTCTTC. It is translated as CSATLTSGGLNEQFF.

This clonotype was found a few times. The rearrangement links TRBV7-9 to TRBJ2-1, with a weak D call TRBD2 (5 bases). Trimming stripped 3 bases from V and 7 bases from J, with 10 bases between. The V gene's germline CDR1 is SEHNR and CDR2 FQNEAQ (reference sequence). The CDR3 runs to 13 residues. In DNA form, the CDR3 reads TGTGCCAGCAGCTTGTACGGGGTGAATGAGCAGTTCTTC. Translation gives CASSLYGVNEQFF.

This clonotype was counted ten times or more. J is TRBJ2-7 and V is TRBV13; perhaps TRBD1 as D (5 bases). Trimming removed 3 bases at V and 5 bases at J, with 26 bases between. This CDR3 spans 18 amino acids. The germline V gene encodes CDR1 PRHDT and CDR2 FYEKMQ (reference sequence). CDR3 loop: CASSLGFLGPANSDEQYF. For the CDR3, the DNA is TGTGCCAGCAGCTTGGGGTTTTTGGGGCCAGCGAATTCAGACGAGCAGTACTTC.

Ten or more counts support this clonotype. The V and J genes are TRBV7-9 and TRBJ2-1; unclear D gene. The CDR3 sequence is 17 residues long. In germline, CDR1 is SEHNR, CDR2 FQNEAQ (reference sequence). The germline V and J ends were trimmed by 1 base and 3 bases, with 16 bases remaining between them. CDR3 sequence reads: CASSLGVLHVRYNEQFF. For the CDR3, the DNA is TGTGCCAGCAGCTTAGGTGTGCTACACGTACGCTACAATGAGCAGTTCTTC.

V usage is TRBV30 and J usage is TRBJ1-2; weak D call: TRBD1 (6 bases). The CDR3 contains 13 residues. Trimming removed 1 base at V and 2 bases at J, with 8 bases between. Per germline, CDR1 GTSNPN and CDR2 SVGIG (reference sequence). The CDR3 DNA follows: TGTGCCTGGAGTGCCGGACAGAACTATGGCTACACCTTC. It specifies CAWSAGQNYGYTF.

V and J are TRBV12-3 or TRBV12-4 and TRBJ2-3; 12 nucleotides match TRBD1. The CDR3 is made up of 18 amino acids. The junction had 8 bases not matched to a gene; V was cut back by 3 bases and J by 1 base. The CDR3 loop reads CASSFGRGDRGRTDTQYF. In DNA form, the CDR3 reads TGTGCCAGCAGTTTTGGTCGGGGGGACAGGGGGCGCACAGATACGCAGTATTTT.

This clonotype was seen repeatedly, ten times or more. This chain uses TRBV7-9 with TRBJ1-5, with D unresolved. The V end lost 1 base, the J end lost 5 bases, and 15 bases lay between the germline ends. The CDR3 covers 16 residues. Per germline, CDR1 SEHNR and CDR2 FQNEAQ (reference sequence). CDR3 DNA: TGTGCCAGCAGCTTAGATAATGACTGGAGTTATCAGCCCCAGCATTTT. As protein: CASSLDNDWSYQPQHF.

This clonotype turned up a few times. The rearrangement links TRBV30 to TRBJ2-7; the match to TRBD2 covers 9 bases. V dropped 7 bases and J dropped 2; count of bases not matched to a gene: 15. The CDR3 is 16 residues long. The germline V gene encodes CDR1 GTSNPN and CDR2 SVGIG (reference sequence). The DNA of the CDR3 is TGTGCCTATAAGACGCCCCCGGGACTAGCTCCCTACGAGCAGTACTTC. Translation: CAYKTPPGLAPYEQYF.

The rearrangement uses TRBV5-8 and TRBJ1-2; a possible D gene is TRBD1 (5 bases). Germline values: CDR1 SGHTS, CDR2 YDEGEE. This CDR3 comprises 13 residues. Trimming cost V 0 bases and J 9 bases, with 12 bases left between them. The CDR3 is CASSLGQGFSYTF. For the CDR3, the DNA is TGTGCCAGCAGCTTGGGCCAGGGTTTTAGCTACACCTTC.

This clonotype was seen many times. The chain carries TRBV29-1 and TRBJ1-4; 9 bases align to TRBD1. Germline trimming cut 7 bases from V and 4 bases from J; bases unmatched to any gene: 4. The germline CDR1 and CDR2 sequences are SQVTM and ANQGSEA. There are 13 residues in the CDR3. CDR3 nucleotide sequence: TGCAGCGCCCGGGACAGGGTTAATGAAAAACTGTTTTTT. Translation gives CSARDRVNEKLFF.

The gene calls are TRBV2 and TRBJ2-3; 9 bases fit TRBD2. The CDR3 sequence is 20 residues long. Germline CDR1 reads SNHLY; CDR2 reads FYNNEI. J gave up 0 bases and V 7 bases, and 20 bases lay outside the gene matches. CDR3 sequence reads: CASNGFMGREGRKSTDTQYF. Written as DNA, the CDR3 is TGTGCCAGCAACGGATTTATGGGGCGGGAGGGCCGTAAAAGCACAGATACGCAGTATTTT.

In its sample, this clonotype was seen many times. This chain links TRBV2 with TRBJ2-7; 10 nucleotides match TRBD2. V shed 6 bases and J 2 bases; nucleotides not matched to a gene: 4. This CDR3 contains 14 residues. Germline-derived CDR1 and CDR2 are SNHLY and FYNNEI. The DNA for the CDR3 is TGTGCCAGCAGAATCGGGACTAGCGCCTACGAGCAGTACTTC. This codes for CASRIGTSAYEQYF. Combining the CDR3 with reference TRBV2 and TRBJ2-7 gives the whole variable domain EPEVTQTPSHQVTQMGQEVILRCVPISNHLYFYWYRQILGQKVEFLVSFYNNEISEKSEIFDDQFSVERPDGSNFTLKIRSTKLEDSAMYFCASRIGTSAYEQYFGPGTRLTVT.

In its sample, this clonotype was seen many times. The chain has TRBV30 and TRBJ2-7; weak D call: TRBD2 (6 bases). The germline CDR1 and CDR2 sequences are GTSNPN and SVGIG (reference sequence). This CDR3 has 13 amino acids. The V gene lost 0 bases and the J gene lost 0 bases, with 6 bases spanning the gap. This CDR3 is CAWSVAGSYEQYF. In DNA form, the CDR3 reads TGTGCCTGGAGTGTAGCGGGCTCCTACGAGCAGTACTTC.

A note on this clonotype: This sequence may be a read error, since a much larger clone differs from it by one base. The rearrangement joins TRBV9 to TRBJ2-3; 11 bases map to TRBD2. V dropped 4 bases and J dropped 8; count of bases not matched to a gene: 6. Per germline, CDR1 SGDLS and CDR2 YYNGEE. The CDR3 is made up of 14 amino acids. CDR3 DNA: TGTGCCAGCAGCCCTCTAGCGGGAGGTGGTACGCAGTATTTT. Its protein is CASSPLAGGGTQYF.